The 13 T cell receptor beta chains listed next were all sequenced from one sample in a study of OX40 agonist ivuxolimab in advanced cancers. Assay used: immunoSEQ multiplex PCR; TCRdb lists only in-frame clones, some missing. The data contain 84,000 or so clones, around 94% of them seen just once; the ten biggest clones take up 11%. The specimen was CD4+ or CD8+ T cells sorted from blood, collected in a trial of the OX40 agonist ivuxolimab. These receptors all come from an adult with an advanced solid tumor such as melanoma, head and neck, liver or kidney cancer.

This chain uses TRBV6-6 with TRBJ2-1, with 7 bases that match TRBD2. CDR1 and CDR2 from the germline V gene are MNHNY and SVGAGI (reference sequence). V shed 5 bases and J 8 bases; nucleotides not matched to a gene: 12. The CDR3 runs 15 residues. The CDR3 loop is CASSTPTSARDEQFF. For the CDR3, the DNA is TGTGCCAGCAGTACCCCAACTAGCGCAAGGGATGAGCAGTTCTTC.

The V gene is TRBV9, the J gene TRBJ2-3, with D possibly TRBD1 on 5 matching bases. CDR1 is SGDLS, CDR2 YYNGEE, per germline. V gave up 0 bases and J gave up 4 bases, with 12 bases separating them. The CDR3 is made up of 15 amino acids. The CDR3: CASSVEMQGPDTQYF. For the CDR3, the DNA is TGTGCCAGCAGCGTAGAAATGCAGGGCCCAGATACGCAGTATTTT.

The chain combines TRBV5-4 with TRBJ2-3; no clear D gene. Germline V gives CDR1 SGHNT, CDR2 YYREEE (reference sequence). CDR3 size: 14 residues. V was cut by 4 bases and J by 2 bases, with 11 bases left in between. CDR3 sequence reads: CASSVTQTTDTQYF. In nucleotides, the CDR3 is TGTGCCAGCAGCGTTACTCAGACCACAGATACGCAGTATTTT.

This chain joins TRBV7-8 and TRBJ2-3; no definite D call. Germline V gives CDR1 SGHVS, CDR2 FQNEAQ. The V gene lost 10 bases and the J gene lost 2 bases, with 16 bases spanning the gap. The CDR3 runs 14 residues. The CDR3 region is CATRLGGTTDTQYF. DNA of the CDR3: TGTGCCACCCGCTTGGGCGGAACCACAGATACGCAGTATTTT.

The table lists this clone with a count of one. CDR3 region: CAISDSGTSRNTGELFF. The CDR3 DNA reads as TGTGCCATCAGTGATTCCGGGACTAGCCGTAACACCGGGGAGCTGTTTTTT. The V call is TRBV10-3, the J call TRBJ2-2, with 9 nucleotides matching TRBD2. The V and J ends lost 3 bases and 2 bases, in that order; junction bases with no gene match: 7. The CDR3 length is 17 residues. CDR1 and CDR2 from the germline V gene are ENHRY and SYGVKD.

The chain couples TRBV30 to TRBJ2-1; tentatively, D is TRBD2 (5 bases). Germline assignment: CDR1 GTSNPN and CDR2 SVGIG (reference sequence). The length of the CDR3 is 15 residues. With 0 bases removed from V and 5 bases from J, the gap between germline ends came to 14 bases. The CDR3 nucleotides are TGTGCCTGGAGTGTGTCGGGGAGTCTCAACAATGAGCAGTTCTTC. It yields the protein CAWSVSGSLNNEQFF.

V and J are TRBV5-1 and TRBJ1-2; weak D call: TRBD1 (5 bases). Trimming removed 7 bases from V and 6 bases from J, with 13 bases in between. The CDR3 totals 12 residues. CDR1 SGHRS and CDR2 YFSETQ come from the germline V gene. For the CDR3, the DNA is TGCGCCAGCTCCGGGGCGGTGGATGGCTACACCTTC. Its translation: CASSGAVDGYTF. Variable domain in full (rest from reference TRBV5-1 and TRBJ1-2): KAGVTQTPRYLIKTRGQQVTLSCSPISGHRSVSWYQQTPGQGLQFLFEYFSETQRNKGNFPGRFSGRQFSNSRSEMNVSTLELGDSALYLCASSGAVDGYTFGSGTRLTVV.

V gene TRBV29-1 combines with J gene TRBJ2-7; 10 bases align to TRBD1. The length of the CDR3 is 15 residues. Trimming took 7 bases from V and 5 from J; bases not matched to a gene: 14. The V gene's germline CDR1 is SQVTM and CDR2 ANQGSEA. The CDR3 reads CSATPAVTGGHEQYF. The DNA for the CDR3 is TGCAGCGCCACTCCGGCCGTGACAGGGGGCCACGAGCAGTACTTC.

V is TRBV5-6 and J is TRBJ1-5; D not resolved. CDR1 is SGHDT, CDR2 YYEEEE, per germline. The V gene lost 3 bases and the J gene lost 0 bases, with 10 bases spanning the gap. The CDR3 runs 15 residues. CDR3 nucleotides: TGTGCCAGCAGCTGGGCGGGGAATAGCAATCAGCCCCAGCATTTT. Protein product: CASSWAGNSNQPQHF.

The chain combines TRBV27 with TRBJ1-5, with D unresolved. Germline CDR1 is MNHEY and CDR2 is SMNVEV (reference sequence). The CDR3 has 15 residues. V shed 1 base and J shed 4 bases, with 11 bases lying between them. The chain's CDR3 is CASSLYLGANQPQHF. Written as DNA, the CDR3 is TGTGCCAGCAGTTTATACTTAGGAGCGAATCAGCCCCAGCATTTT.

The genes are TRBV10-3 and TRBJ1-1, with D possibly TRBD1 on 6 matching bases. The CDR3 sequence is 14 residues long. The germline gives CDR1 ENHRY, CDR2 SYGVKD. The germline V and J ends were trimmed by 2 bases and 3 bases, with 10 bases remaining between them. CDR3 residues: CAISEGQRYTEAFF. As DNA, the CDR3 is TGTGCCATCAGTGAGGGACAGAGATACACTGAAGCTTTCTTT.

V gene TRBV2 combines with J gene TRBJ1-1; the D is unclear. The ends were cut back, 3 bases at V and 1 base at J, with 15 bases in the middle. Per the germline V gene, CDR1 is SNHLY and CDR2 is FYNNEI. CDR3 size: 16 residues. This chain's CDR3 is CASSDPGLVKNTEAFF. Written as DNA, the CDR3 is TGTGCCAGCAGTGATCCAGGCCTCGTAAAGAACACTGAAGCTTTCTTT.

The CDR3 DNA reads TGTGCCAGCCCAGCCGATGGACTAGCGGGGCAGTATTTT. It specifies CASPADGLAGQYF. The chain combines TRBV2 with TRBJ2-3; 11 bases agree with TRBD2. Germline loops: CDR1 SNHLY, CDR2 FYNNEI. This CDR3 comprises 13 residues. J was trimmed by 11 bases and V by 8 bases; bases with no gene match: 9. Variable domain in full (rest from reference TRBV2 and TRBJ2-3): EPEVTQTPSHQVTQMGQEVILRCVPISNHLYFYWYRQILGQKVEFLVSFYNNEISEKSEIFDDQFSVERPDGSNFTLKIRSTKLEDSAMYFCASPADGLAGQYFGPGTRLTVL.